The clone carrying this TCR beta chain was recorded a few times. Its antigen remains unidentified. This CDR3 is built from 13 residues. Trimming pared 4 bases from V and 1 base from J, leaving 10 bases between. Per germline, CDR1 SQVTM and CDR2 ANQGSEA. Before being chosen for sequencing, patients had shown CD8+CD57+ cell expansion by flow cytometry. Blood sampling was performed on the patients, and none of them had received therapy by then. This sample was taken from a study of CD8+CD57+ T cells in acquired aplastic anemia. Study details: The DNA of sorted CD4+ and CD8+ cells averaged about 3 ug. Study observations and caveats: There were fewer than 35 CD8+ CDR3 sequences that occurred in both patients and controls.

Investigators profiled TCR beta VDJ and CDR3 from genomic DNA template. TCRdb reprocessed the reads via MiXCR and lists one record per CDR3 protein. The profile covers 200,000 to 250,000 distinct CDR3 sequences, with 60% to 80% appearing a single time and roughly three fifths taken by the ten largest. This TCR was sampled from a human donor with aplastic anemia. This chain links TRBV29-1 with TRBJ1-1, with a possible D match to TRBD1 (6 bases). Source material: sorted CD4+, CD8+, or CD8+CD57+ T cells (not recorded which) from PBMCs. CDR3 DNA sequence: TGCAGCGTTGCTTTGGGGGCGAACACTGAAGCTTTCTTT. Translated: CSVALGANTEAFF.